This TCR beta chain is from a study of blood T cell repertoires in COVID-19. About the research overall: The study drew acute and convalescent COVID-19 samples from the United States, Italy and Spain. T cells, B-cell-depleted T cells, or PBMCs supplied cDNA or gDNA.

Methods used by the authors: Amplification from reference gene primers served as the basis for estimated nucleated cell counts. Clones were sequenced by immunoSEQ multiplex PCR, and TCRdb holds only the in-frame ones, with some missing. The DNA gave D and trimming, while V, J and clone size come from that table. This table has about 87,000 clones, over 70% appearing once. This clone showed up just a few times. The germline gives CDR1 KGHSH, CDR2 LQKENI. CDR3 size: 14 residues. After removal of 4 bases from V and 5 bases from J, the junction contained 4 bases not matched to a gene. The origin of this receptor is a woman between 45 and 65 years old with acute or convalescent COVID-19. This chain joins TRBV18 and TRBJ1-5; 8 bases are shared with TRBD1. Sequencing was done on a sample of peripheral blood. The CDR3 sequence: CASSLLDRDQPQHF. In DNA, the CDR3 is TGTGCCAGCTCACTCCTGGACAGGGATCAGCCCCAGCATTTT.